This TCR beta chain was captured by sequencing in a study of shared clonotypes between healthy human individuals. Original processing notes: Junction-only immunoSEQ sequences carried no quality scores, so filtering differed. Sequencing was performed with immunoSEQ multiplex PCR; in TCRdb, only in-frame clones are kept and a portion is missing. V, J and clone size are those of that table, while D and trimming were read from the DNA. The data show a few million clones, with around nine tenths seen just once and more than 0.12% held by the top ten. Per the germline V gene, CDR1 is GTSNPN and CDR2 is SVGIG (reference sequence). The CDR3 contains 18 residues. V lost 0 bases to trimming and J lost 0 bases, with 21 bases between them. Everyone who donated was a Caucasian adult who lived in Nashville, Tennessee.

Sequencing was done on a sample of naive CD4+ T cells sorted from blood. The subset here: CD45RA+ positively selected. The rearrangement uses TRBV30 and TRBJ2-7, with D perhaps assigned TRBD1 or TRBD2 (5 bases each). This clonotype was obtained from a man younger than 30 in good health. The CDR3 sequence is CAWSVLVYGTEASYEQYF. The CDR3, as DNA: TGTGCCTGGAGTGTACTTGTCTATGGGACCGAAGCCTCCTACGAGCAGTACTTC.